This T cell receptor beta chain came from a study of blood T cells in healthy people across ages. Combining a sample-barcoded 5' primer with a J-beta primer mix, a second PCR ran for 7 to 11 cycles. Via MiXCR, TCRdb re-called the 5' RACE reads, giving one row per CDR3 protein. The sample lists 540,000 or so distinct CDR3 sequences, 20% to 30% occurring once. The study's findings and limits: Older age went with lower TCR beta diversity per million T cells, in a roughly linear way. Diversity was higher, and naive CD4+ cells more numerous, in long-lived donors than in aged donors.

This clonotype was recorded at least ten times. The antigen remains unidentified. The CDR3 has 14 amino acids. CDR1 SGHRS and CDR2 YFSETQ come from the germline V gene. The germline V and J ends were trimmed by 0 bases and 4 bases, with 10 bases remaining between them. These same data were also listed under a study on T cells of mothers and their children. From that paper: Overlap in related mother-child pairs always slightly exceeded unrelated pairs, never significantly.

Source material: blood. The chain employs TRBV5-1 and TRBJ2-5; D is unclear. The clonotype originates from a boy aged 5-17 years in good health. CDR3 nucleotide sequence: TGCGCCAGCAGCTTGGTGGTGGGCCGAGAGACCCAGTACTTC. Translation gives CASSLVVGRETQYF.